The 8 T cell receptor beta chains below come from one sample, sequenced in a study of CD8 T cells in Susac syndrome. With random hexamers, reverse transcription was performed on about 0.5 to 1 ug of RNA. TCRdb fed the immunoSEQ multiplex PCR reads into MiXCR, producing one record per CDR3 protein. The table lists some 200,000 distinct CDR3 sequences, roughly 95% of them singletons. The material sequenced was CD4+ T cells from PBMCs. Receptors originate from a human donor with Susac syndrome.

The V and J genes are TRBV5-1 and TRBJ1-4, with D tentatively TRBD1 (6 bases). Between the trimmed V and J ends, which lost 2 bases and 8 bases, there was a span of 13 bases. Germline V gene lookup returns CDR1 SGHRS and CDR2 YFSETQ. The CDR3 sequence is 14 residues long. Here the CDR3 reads CASSFQGTEEKLFF. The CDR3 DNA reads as TGCGCCAGCAGCTTTCAGGGGACGGAGGAAAAACTGTTTTTT.

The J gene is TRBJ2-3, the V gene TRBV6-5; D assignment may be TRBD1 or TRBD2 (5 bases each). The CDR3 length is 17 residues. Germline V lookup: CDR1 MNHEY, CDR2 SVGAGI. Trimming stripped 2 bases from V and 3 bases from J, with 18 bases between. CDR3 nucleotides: TGTGCCAGCAGTTACGCGAGGGGCGGCGTGGGGACAGATACGCAGTATTTT. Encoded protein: CASSYARGGVGTDTQYF.

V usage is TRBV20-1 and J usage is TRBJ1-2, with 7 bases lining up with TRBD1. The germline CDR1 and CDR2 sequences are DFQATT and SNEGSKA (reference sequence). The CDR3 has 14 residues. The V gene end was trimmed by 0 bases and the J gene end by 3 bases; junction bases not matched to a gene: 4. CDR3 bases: TGCAGTGCTAGAGAGCCAGACAGGGACTATGGCTACACCTTC. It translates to CSAREPDRDYGYTF.

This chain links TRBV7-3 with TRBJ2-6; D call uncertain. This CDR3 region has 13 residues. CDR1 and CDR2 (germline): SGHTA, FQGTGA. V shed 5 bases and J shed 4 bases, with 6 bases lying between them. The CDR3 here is CASSPNGANVLTF. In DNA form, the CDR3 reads TGTGCCAGCAGCCCCAACGGGGCCAACGTCCTGACTTTC.

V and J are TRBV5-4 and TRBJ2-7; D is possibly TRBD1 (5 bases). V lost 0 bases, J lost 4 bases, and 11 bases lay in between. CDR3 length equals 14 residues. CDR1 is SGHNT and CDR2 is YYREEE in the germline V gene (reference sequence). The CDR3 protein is CASSLGSQAYEQYF. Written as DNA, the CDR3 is TGTGCCAGCAGCTTGGGCTCACAGGCTTACGAGCAGTACTTC.

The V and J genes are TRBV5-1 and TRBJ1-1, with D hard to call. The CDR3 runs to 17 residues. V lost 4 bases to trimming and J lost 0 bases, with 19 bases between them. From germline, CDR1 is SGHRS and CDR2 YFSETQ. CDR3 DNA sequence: TGCGCCAGCAGCCCAGAGGTCAGATGGACCTTGAACACTGAAGCTTTCTTT. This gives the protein CASSPEVRWTLNTEAFF.

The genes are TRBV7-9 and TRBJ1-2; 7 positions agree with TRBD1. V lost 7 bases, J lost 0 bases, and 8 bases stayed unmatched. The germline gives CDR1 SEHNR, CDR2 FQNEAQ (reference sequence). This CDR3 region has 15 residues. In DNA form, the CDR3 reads TGTGCCAGCAACACAGGGGCCCCTACTAACTATGGCTACACCTTC. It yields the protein CASNTGAPTNYGYTF.

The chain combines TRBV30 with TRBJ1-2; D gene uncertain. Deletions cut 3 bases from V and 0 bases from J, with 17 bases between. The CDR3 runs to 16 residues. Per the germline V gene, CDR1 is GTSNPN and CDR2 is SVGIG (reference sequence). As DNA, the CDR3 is TGTGCCTGGAGCCCCGCTTCGTTCAGGACTAACTATGGCTACACCTTC. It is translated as CAWSPASFRTNYGYTF.